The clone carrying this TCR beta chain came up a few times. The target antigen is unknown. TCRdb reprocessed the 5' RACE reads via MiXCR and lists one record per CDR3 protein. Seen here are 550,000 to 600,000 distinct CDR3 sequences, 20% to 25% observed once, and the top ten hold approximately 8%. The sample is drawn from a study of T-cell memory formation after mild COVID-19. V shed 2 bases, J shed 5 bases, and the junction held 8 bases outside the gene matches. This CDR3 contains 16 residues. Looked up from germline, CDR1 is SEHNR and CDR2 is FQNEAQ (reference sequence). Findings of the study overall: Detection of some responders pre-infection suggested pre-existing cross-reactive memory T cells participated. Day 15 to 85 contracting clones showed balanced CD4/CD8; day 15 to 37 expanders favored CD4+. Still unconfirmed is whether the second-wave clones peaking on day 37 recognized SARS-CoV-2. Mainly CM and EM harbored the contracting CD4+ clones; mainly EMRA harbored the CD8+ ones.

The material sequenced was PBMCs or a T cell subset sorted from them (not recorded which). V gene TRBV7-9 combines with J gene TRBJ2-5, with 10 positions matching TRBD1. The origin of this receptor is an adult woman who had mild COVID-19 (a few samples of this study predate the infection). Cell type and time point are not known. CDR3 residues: CASSLYGTGVGETQYF. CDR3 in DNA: TGTGCCAGCAGCTTATATGGGACAGGGGTTGGGGAGACCCAGTACTTC. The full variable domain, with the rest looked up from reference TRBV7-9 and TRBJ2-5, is DTGVSQNPRHKITKRGQNVTFRCDPISEHNRLYWYRQTLGQGPEFLTYFQNEAQLEKSRLLSDRFSAERPKGSFSTLEIQRTEQGDSAMYLCASSLYGTGVGETQYFGPGTRLLVL.